A selection of T cell receptor beta chains follows, all from one sample in a study of T-cell memory formation after mild COVID-19. TCRdb reanalysed the 5' RACE reads using MiXCR and keeps one entry per CDR3 protein. This sample has 340,000 or so distinct CDR3 sequences; approximately 13% occur once, and the top ten carry about a fifth. The sample taken for sequencing was PBMCs or a T cell subset sorted from them (not recorded which). The receptors stem from a man between 18 and 35 years old who had mild COVID-19 (a few samples of this study predate the infection). Cell type and time point are not known. Each CDR3 is given with its conserved first and last residue. A D gene is named only where the DNA matches it firmly. Size is omitted from some rows. Given values are once, few, many or a class for expanded clones.

V: TRBV12-3/TRBV12-4; D: NA; J: TRBJ2-7; size: many; CDR3: CASSPGTTTYEQYF; DNA: TGTGCCAGCAGTCCCGGGACAACCACCTACGAGCAGTACTTC
V: TRBV7-8; D: NA; J: TRBJ2-7; size: NA; CDR3: CASSPFREQYF; DNA: TGTGCCAGCAGCCCTTTCCGCGAGCAGTACTTC
V: TRBV5-5; D: NA; J: TRBJ1-6; size: few; CDR3: CASSLAVGSPLHF; DNA: TGTGCCAGCAGCTTGGCCGTTGGGTCACCCCTCCACTTT
V: TRBV20-1; D: NA; J: TRBJ1-6; size: few; CDR3: CSAISGGGEKSPLHF; DNA: TGCAGTGCAATCAGTGGTGGGGGCGAAAAGTCACCCCTCCACTTT
V: TRBV18; D: NA; J: TRBJ1-1; size: few; CDR3: CASSHLPAGNTEAFF; DNA: TGTGCCAGCTCACACCTACCGGCAGGAAACACTGAAGCTTTCTTT
V: TRBV27; D: TRBD1; J: TRBJ1-1; size: few; CDR3: CASVSRGGNTEAFF; DNA: TGTGCCAGCGTCTCCAGGGGGGGGAACACTGAAGCTTTCTTT
V: TRBV12-3/TRBV12-4; D: TRBD1; J: TRBJ1-2; size: few; CDR3: CASSLYRTGNYGYTF; DNA: TGTGCCAGCAGTTTATATCGGACAGGGAACTATGGCTACACCTTC
V: TRBV28; D: NA; J: TRBJ2-7; size: few; CDR3: CASGTQYEQYF; DNA: TGTGCCAGCGGGACACAATACGAGCAGTACTTC
V: TRBV7-9; D: TRBD1; J: TRBJ1-6; size: NA; CDR3: CASKGGGRSPLHF; DNA: TGTGCCAGCAAAGGGGGCGGTCGGTCACCCCTCCACTTT
V: TRBV15; D: NA; J: TRBJ2-7; size: few; CDR3: CATSPGSGFYLYEQYF; DNA: TGTGCCACCAGCCCTGGTTCGGGATTTTACCTCTACGAGCAGTACTTC
V: TRBV28; D: NA; J: TRBJ2-3; size: many; CDR3: CASSLWAGVTDTQYF; DNA: TGTGCCAGCAGTTTATGGGCAGGGGTCACAGATACGCAGTATTTT
V: TRBV7-3; D: TRBD2; J: TRBJ2-1; size: few; CDR3: CASSQSEGRDEQFF; DNA: TGTGCCAGCAGCCAATCGGAGGGGAGGGATGAGCAGTTCTTC
V: TRBV20-1; D: TRBD1; J: TRBJ2-1; size: NA; CDR3: CSASLGTGANEQFF; DNA: TGCAGTGCTAGTCTCGGGACAGGGGCCAATGAGCAGTTCTTC
V: TRBV25-1; D: NA; J: TRBJ1-2; size: few; CDR3: CASSEFPGVGYTF; DNA: TGTGCCAGCAGTGAATTCCCAGGTGTGGGCTACACCTTC
V: TRBV4-2; D: TRBD1; J: TRBJ1-1; size: few; CDR3: CASRPAGGTEAFF; DNA: TGTGCCAGCAGGCCCGCAGGGGGCACTGAAGCTTTCTTT
V: TRBV25-1; D: NA; J: TRBJ2-1; size: few; CDR3: CASSETATTRGEQFF; DNA: TGTGCCAGCAGTGAAACCGCGACAACTAGGGGTGAGCAGTTCTTC
V: TRBV6-2/TRBV6-3; D: NA; J: TRBJ2-2; size: NA; CDR3: CASSYDTGELFF; DNA: TGTGCCAGCAGTTACGACACCGGGGAGCTGTTTTTT
V: TRBV29-1; D: TRBD1; J: TRBJ1-2; size: NA; CDR3: CSVEGWAGGHYGYTF; DNA: TGCAGCGTTGAAGGCTGGGCAGGGGGACACTATGGCTACACCTTC
V: TRBV9; D: NA; J: TRBJ2-3; size: few; CDR3: CASSVAGGGTDTQYF; DNA: TGTGCCAGCAGCGTAGCGGGCGGTGGCACAGATACGCAGTATTTT
V: TRBV9; D: NA; J: TRBJ2-4; size: many; CDR3: CASSVGGLGNIQYF; DNA: TGTGCCAGCAGCGTAGGGGGCCTGGGGAACATTCAGTACTTC
V: TRBV4-1; D: TRBD2; J: TRBJ2-5; size: few; CDR3: CASSRTSGVSETQYF; DNA: TGCGCCAGCAGCCGGACTAGCGGGGTATCTGAGACCCAGTACTTC
V: TRBV9; D: TRBD1; J: TRBJ1-2; size: few; CDR3: CASSVTPGTGNFNYGYTF; DNA: TGTGCCAGCAGCGTTACCCCCGGGACAGGAAATTTTAACTATGGCTACACCTTC
V: TRBV20-1; D: NA; J: TRBJ1-6; size: NA; CDR3: CSATQGSSGSPLHF; DNA: TGCAGTGCTACTCAGGGTTCATCGGGTTCACCCCTCCACTTT
V: TRBV7-2; D: NA; J: TRBJ2-5; size: NA; CDR3: CASSFGDMKTQYF; DNA: TGTGCCAGCAGCTTTGGGGATATGAAGACCCAGTACTTC
V: TRBV7-2; D: NA; J: TRBJ2-6; size: NA; CDR3: CASSPRGGRTGANVLTF; DNA: TGTGCCAGCAGCCCGAGGGGGGGTCGCACTGGGGCCAACGTCCTGACTTTC
V: TRBV5-5; D: NA; J: TRBJ2-5; size: few; CDR3: CASSLFYRAGETQYF; DNA: TGTGCCAGCAGCTTGTTCTACAGGGCTGGAGAGACCCAGTACTTC
V: TRBV29-1; D: TRBD1; J: TRBJ1-2; size: many; CDR3: CSVQGANYGYTF; DNA: TGCAGCGTGCAGGGGGCTAACTATGGCTACACCTTC
V: TRBV12-3/TRBV12-4; D: NA; J: TRBJ1-1; size: few; CDR3: CASSPFSSRGPEAFF; DNA: TGTGCCAGCAGTCCCTTCTCTTCACGAGGCCCTGAAGCTTTCTTT
V: TRBV27; D: NA; J: TRBJ2-5; size: few; CDR3: CASIPRTTQETQYF; DNA: TGTGCCAGCATACCTCGGACGACCCAAGAGACCCAGTACTTC
V: TRBV2; D: NA; J: TRBJ2-5; size: few; CDR3: CASSLVATEETQYF; DNA: TGTGCCAGCAGTCTCGTGGCGACAGAAGAGACCCAGTACTTC
V: TRBV29-1; D: NA; J: TRBJ2-7; size: few; CDR3: CSGIQGYEQYF; DNA: TGCAGCGGCATACAGGGTTACGAGCAGTACTTC
V: TRBV9; D: NA; J: TRBJ1-3; size: NA; CDR3: CASSPRGVDTIYF; DNA: TGTGCCAGCAGCCCTCGGGGAGTCGACACCATATATTTT
V: TRBV20-1; D: NA; J: TRBJ2-7; size: few; CDR3: CSVSGNRAHEQYF; DNA: TGCAGTGTTAGTGGGAACAGGGCCCACGAGCAGTACTTC
V: TRBV3-1; D: NA; J: TRBJ2-6; size: few; CDR3: CASSQDPNPLSGANVLTF; DNA: TGTGCCAGCAGCCAAGACCCCAACCCACTATCTGGGGCCAACGTCCTGACTTTC
V: TRBV24-1; D: NA; J: TRBJ1-1; size: NA; CDR3: CATSDPWGTFF; DNA: TGTGCCACCAGTGATCCCTGGGGAACTTTCTTT
V: TRBV6-5; D: TRBD1; J: TRBJ1-1; size: NA; CDR3: CASSRTGYRDTEAFF; DNA: TGTGCCAGCAGTCGGACAGGGTACCGGGATACTGAAGCTTTCTTT
V: TRBV27; D: NA; J: TRBJ1-5; size: NA; CDR3: CASSHGGKRNQPQHF; DNA: TGTGCCAGCAGCCACGGGGGGAAGAGAAATCAGCCCCAGCATTTT
V: TRBV7-3; D: TRBD2; J: TRBJ2-1; size: few; CDR3: CASSGLAGTEQFF; DNA: TGTGCCAGCAGCGGACTAGCGGGAACTGAGCAGTTCTTC
V: TRBV7-6; D: TRBD2; J: TRBJ2-3; size: NA; CDR3: CASSKGGLATDTQYF; DNA: TGTGCCAGCAGCAAGGGGGGACTAGCGACAGATACGCAGTATTTT
V: TRBV13; D: TRBD2; J: TRBJ2-1; size: many; CDR3: CASSGLAGGVREQFF; DNA: TGTGCCAGCAGCGGACTAGCGGGGGGGGTTCGAGAGCAGTTCTTC
V: TRBV20-1; D: NA; J: TRBJ1-1; size: few; CDR3: CSARFWDLGESTSKNTEAFF; DNA: TGCAGTGCTAGGTTCTGGGACCTCGGGGAGTCCACGAGCAAGAACACTGAAGCTTTCTTT
V: TRBV6-5; D: NA; J: TRBJ1-1; size: many; CDR3: CASRLNTEAFF; DNA: TGTGCCAGCAGGCTCAACACTGAAGCTTTCTTT
V: TRBV4-3; D: NA; J: TRBJ2-1; size: once; CDR3: CASSHEGGNEQFF; DNA: TGCGCCAGCAGCCATGAAGGGGGCAATGAGCAGTTCTTC
V: TRBV5-8; D: TRBD2; J: TRBJ2-3; size: many; CDR3: CASRWTSGGHPFSTDTQYF; DNA: TGTGCCAGCAGATGGACTAGCGGGGGACATCCCTTTAGCACAGATACGCAGTATTTT
V: TRBV18; D: TRBD2; J: TRBJ2-5; size: few; CDR3: CASSPMWRRSLAGGLETQYF; DNA: TGTGCCAGCTCACCGATGTGGAGACGCTCCCTAGCGGGGGGGCTGGAGACCCAGTACTTC
V: TRBV7-9; D: NA; J: TRBJ1-4; size: NA; CDR3: CASSSNTGPTNEKLFF; DNA: TGTGCCAGCAGCTCCAACACAGGGCCCACTAATGAAAAACTGTTTTTT
V: TRBV4-1; D: NA; J: TRBJ1-4; size: few; CDR3: CASSQDRVSYEKLFF; DNA: TGCGCCAGCAGCCAAGATAGGGTCTCGTACGAAAAACTGTTTTTT
V: TRBV25-1; D: NA; J: TRBJ2-1; size: few; CDR3: CASSESAGFHYNEQFF; DNA: TGTGCCAGCAGTGAATCGGCAGGGTTCCACTACAATGAGCAGTTCTTC
V: TRBV24-1; D: NA; J: TRBJ1-6; size: NA; CDR3: CATSDLAVLNSPLHF; DNA: TGTGCCACCAGTGATTTGGCGGTCCTGAATTCACCCCTCCACTTT
V: TRBV2; D: NA; J: TRBJ1-3; size: once; CDR3: CASSGDGSGNTIYF; DNA: TGTGCCAGCAGTGGAGACGGCTCTGGAAACACCATATATTTT
V: TRBV6-6; D: NA; J: TRBJ1-5; size: few; CDR3: CASKGDQPQHF; DNA: TGTGCCAGCAAAGGAGACCAGCCCCAGCATTTT
V: TRBV7-9; D: NA; J: TRBJ1-2; size: few; CDR3: CASSLTQGGYTF; DNA: TGTGCCAGCAGCTTAACTCAGGGGGGCTACACCTTC
V: TRBV7-3; D: NA; J: TRBJ1-2; size: NA; CDR3: CASSLNGGADYGYTF; DNA: TGTGCCAGCAGCTTAAATGGCGGGGCGGACTATGGCTACACCTTC
V: TRBV12-3/TRBV12-4; D: NA; J: TRBJ1-5; size: many; CDR3: CASSLGTLDQPQHF; DNA: TGTGCCAGCAGTTTGGGGACCCTCGATCAGCCCCAGCATTTT
V: TRBV19; D: NA; J: TRBJ2-5; size: few; CDR3: CASSIGGGASATQYF; DNA: TGTGCCAGTAGTATTGGAGGGGGAGCTTCGGCGACCCAGTACTTC